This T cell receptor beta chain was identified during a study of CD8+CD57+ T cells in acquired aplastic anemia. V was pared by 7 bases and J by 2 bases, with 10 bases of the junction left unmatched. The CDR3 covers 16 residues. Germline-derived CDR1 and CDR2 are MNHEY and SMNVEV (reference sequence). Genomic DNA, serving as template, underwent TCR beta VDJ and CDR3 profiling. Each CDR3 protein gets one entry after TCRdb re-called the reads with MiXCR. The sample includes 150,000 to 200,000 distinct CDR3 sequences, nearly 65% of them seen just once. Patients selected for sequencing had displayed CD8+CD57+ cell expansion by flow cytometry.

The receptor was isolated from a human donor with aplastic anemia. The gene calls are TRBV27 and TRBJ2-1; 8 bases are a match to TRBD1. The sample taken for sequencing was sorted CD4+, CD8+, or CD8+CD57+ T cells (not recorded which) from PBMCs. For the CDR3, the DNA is TGTGCCAGCACGACTTCGGACAGGGCGACCTACAATGAGCAGTTCTTC. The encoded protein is CASTTSDRATYNEQFF.